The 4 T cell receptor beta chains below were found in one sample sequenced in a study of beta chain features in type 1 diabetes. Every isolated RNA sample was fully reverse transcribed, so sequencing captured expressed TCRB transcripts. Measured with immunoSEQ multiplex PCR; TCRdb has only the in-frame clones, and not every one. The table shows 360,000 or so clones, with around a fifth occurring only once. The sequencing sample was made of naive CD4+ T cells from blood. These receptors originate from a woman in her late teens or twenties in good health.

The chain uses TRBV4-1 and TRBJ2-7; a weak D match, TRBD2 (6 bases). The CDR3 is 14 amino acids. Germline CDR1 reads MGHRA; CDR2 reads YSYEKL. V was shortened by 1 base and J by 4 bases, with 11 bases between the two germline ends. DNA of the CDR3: TGCGCCAGCAGCCAAGGACTAGACTCATACGAGCAGTACTTC. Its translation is CASSQGLDSYEQYF.

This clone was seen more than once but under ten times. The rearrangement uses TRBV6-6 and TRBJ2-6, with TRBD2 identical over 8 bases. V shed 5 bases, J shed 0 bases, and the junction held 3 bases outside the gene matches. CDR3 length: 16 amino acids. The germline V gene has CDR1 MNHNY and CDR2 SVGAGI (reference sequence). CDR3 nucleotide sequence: TGTGCCAGCAGTAACCGGGGGGGCTCTGGGGCCAACGTCCTGACTTTC. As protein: CASSNRGGSGANVLTF.

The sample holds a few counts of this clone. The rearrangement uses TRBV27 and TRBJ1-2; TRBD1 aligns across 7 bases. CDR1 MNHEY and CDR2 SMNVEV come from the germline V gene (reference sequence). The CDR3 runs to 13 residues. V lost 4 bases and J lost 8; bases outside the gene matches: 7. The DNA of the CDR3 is TGTGCCAGCAGTTCCGCTGACAGGGACGGCTACACCTTC. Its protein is CASSSADRDGYTF.

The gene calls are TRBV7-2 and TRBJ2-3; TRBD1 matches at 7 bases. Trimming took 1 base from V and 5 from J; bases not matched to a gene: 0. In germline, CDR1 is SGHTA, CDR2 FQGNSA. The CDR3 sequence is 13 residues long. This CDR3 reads CASSLGTGDTQYF. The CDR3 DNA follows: TGTGCCAGCAGCTTAGGGACAGGAGATACGCAGTATTTT.